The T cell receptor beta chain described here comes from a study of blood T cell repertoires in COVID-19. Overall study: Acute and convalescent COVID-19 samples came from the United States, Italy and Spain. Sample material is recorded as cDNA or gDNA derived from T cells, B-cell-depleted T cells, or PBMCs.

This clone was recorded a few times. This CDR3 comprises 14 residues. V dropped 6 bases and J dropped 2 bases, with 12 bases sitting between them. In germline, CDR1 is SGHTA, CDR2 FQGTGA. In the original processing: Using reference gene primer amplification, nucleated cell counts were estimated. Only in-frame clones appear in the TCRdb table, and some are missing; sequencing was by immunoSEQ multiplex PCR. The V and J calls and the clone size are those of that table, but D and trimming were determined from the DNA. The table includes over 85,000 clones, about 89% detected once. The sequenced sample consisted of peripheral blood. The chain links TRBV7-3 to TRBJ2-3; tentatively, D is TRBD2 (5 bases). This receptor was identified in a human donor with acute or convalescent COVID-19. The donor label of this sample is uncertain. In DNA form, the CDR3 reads TGTGCCAGCAGTCCTAGCTTCTCCACAGATACGCAGTATTTT. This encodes CASSPSFSTDTQYF.